This record concerns one TCR beta chain sequence. Its target is not known. The sample originates from a study of radiotherapy plus CTLA-4 blockade in lung cancer. Study-wide context: Among patients, 15% to 20% showed objective responses, and roughly 31% had disease control. Notes on the study in general: Early shifts in blood T cell clones, with interferon-beta, reportedly predicted response best. Clones derived from tumor TCRs expanded in blood after radiotherapy plus ipilimumab.

In germline, CDR1 is KGHSH, CDR2 LQKENI. V was trimmed by 6 bases and J by 0 bases, leaving 13 bases between them. This CDR3 is built from 15 residues. The table came from immunoSEQ multiplex PCR; TCRdb's copy has only in-frame clones and leaves some out. The table records 65,000 to 95,000 clones, around 90% of them present only once. This TCR was sampled from a human donor with non-small cell lung cancer who had stable disease on radiotherapy plus ipilimumab. The sample consisted of peripheral blood, taken from a patient treated with radiotherapy plus ipilimumab. The J gene is TRBJ2-3, the V gene TRBV18; no firm D call. The CDR3 region has the DNA TGTGCCAGCTCCGCGGTAGGGTCCAGCACAGATACGCAGTATTTT. Translation gives CASSAVGSSTDTQYF.